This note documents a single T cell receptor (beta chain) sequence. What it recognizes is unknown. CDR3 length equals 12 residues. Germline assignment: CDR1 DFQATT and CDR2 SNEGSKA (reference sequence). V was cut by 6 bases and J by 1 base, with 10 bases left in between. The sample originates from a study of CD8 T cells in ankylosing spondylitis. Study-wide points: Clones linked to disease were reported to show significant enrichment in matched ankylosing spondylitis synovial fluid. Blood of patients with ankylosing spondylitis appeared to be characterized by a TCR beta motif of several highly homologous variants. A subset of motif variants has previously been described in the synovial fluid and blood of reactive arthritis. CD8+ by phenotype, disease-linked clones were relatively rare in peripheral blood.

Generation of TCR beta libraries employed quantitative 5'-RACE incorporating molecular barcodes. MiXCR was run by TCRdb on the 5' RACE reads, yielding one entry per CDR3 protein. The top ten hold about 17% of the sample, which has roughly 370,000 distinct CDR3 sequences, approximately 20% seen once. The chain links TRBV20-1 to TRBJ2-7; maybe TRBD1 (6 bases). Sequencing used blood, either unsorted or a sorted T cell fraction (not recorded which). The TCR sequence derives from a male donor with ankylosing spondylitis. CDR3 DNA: TGCAGTGCACCGGGACAATCCTACGAGCAGTACTTC. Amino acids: CSAPGQSYEQYF.